The 31 T cell receptor beta chains given below trace back to one sample, sequenced in a study of T cell changes during pregnancy in multiple sclerosis. Clones were sequenced by immunoSEQ multiplex PCR, and TCRdb holds only the in-frame ones, with some missing. Among 100,000 to 150,000 clones listed, 90% to 95% were seen once. The sequencing used peripheral blood, collected before pregnancy. The receptors derive from a female donor with multiple sclerosis, enrolled in a pregnancy study.

The genes are TRBV27 and TRBJ1-2, with D tentatively TRBD1 (5 bases). The V and J ends lost 5 bases and 0 bases respectively, with 13 bases between them. This CDR3 region has 15 residues. CDR1 is MNHEY, CDR2 SMNVEV, per germline (reference sequence). The DNA of the CDR3 is TGTGCCAGCAGTCCCAAAAGGGACTCTAACTATGGCTACACCTTC. Encoded protein: CASSPKRDSNYGYTF.

The rearrangement joins TRBV18 to TRBJ2-7, with D possibly being TRBD1 (5 bases). Trimming stripped 3 bases from V and 2 bases from J, with 17 bases between. The CDR3 is 16 residues long. Germline V gives CDR1 KGHSH, CDR2 LQKENI. The CDR3 spells CASSPLRGRGTYEQYF. Written as DNA, the CDR3 is TGTGCCAGCTCACCCCTTAGGGGAAGGGGTACCTACGAGCAGTACTTC.

This chain uses TRBV27 with TRBJ2-1; the D gene is possibly TRBD1 (6 bases). Germline CDR1 reads MNHEY; CDR2 reads SMNVEV (reference sequence). Trimming removed 4 bases from V and 2 bases from J, with 15 bases in between. The CDR3 totals 16 residues. The CDR3 here is CASSSRTAAPYNEQFF. CDR3 nucleotide sequence: TGTGCCAGCAGTTCCCGGACAGCGGCCCCCTACAATGAGCAGTTCTTC.

J is TRBJ1-1 and V is TRBV28; 7 bases agree with TRBD1. The V and J ends lost 4 bases and 0 bases, in that order; junction bases with no gene match: 2. CDR1 and CDR2 from the germline V gene are MDHEN and SYDVKM. The CDR3 length is 14 residues. The CDR3 DNA is TGTGCCAGCAGTTCCAGGGGGTTGAACACTGAAGCTTTCTTT. As protein: CASSSRGLNTEAFF.

The chain links TRBV11-2 to TRBJ2-1; TRBD2 matches at 11 bases. The CDR3 consists of 15 residues. CDR1 is SGHAT and CDR2 is FQNNGV in the germline V gene. After removal of 5 bases from V and 5 bases from J, the junction contained 5 bases not matched to a gene. The DNA of the CDR3 is TGTGCCAGCAGCCCAGGGACTAGCGGCAACAATGAGCAGTTCTTC. It specifies CASSPGTSGNNEQFF.

This clone was seen just once. This chain uses TRBV30 with TRBJ2-5; a weak D match, TRBD1 (6 bases). Germline-derived CDR1 and CDR2 are GTSNPN and SVGIG (reference sequence). The germline V and J ends were trimmed by 5 bases and 4 bases, with 11 bases remaining between them. CDR3 length equals 12 residues. The CDR3 DNA follows: TGTGCCTGGGGGACATTTAGAGAGACCCAGTACTTC. Its translation: CAWGTFRETQYF.

This chain joins TRBV7-9 and TRBJ2-7, with D tentatively TRBD1 (6 bases). Germline V gives CDR1 SEHNR, CDR2 FQNEAQ (reference sequence). The CDR3 is made up of 16 amino acids. V lost 2 bases and J 0 bases, leaving 14 bases between the germline ends. CDR3 sequence (DNA): TGTGCCAGCAGCTTACCAGGGGTTGCTAGCTCCTACGAGCAGTACTTC. Translation gives CASSLPGVASSYEQYF.

The chain uses TRBV27 and TRBJ1-4; 9 bases agree with TRBD1. This CDR3 region has 14 residues. The V gene's germline CDR1 is MNHEY and CDR2 SMNVEV (reference sequence). Trimming at V came to 6 bases and at J to 5 bases, leaving 4 bases not matched to a gene. For the CDR3, the DNA is TGTGCCAGCAGGGAACAGGGGGCGAATGAAAAACTGTTTTTT. This sequence encodes CASREQGANEKLFF.

The rearrangement uses TRBV10-3 and TRBJ2-1; 8 positions match TRBD2. The CDR3 totals 16 residues. V shed 6 bases, J shed 8 bases, and the junction held 15 bases outside the gene matches. CDR1 and CDR2 from the germline V gene are ENHRY and SYGVKD. CDR3 nucleotide sequence: TGTGCCATCAGGGGGTCGCGGGGGGCCAGTGGTTATGAGCAGTTCTTC. Protein sequence: CAIRGSRGASGYEQFF.

The chain is built from TRBV28 and TRBJ2-2, with 7 bases identical to TRBD2. CDR1 is MDHEN and CDR2 is SYDVKM in the germline V gene. The CDR3 has 14 amino acids. V lost 6 bases, J lost 6 bases, and 7 bases stayed unmatched. CDR3 amino acids: CASSAPGRAGELFF. The CDR3 DNA reads as TGTGCCAGCAGCGCACCAGGGAGGGCCGGGGAGCTGTTTTTT.

The rearrangement joins TRBV5-4 to TRBJ2-3; D is unresolved. Germline-derived CDR1 and CDR2 are SGHNT and YYREEE (reference sequence). The CDR3 sequence is 14 residues long. Trimming pared 2 bases from V and 6 bases from J, leaving 13 bases between. In DNA form, the CDR3 reads TGTGCCAGCAGCTTCACAACTTCGACTGATACGCAGTATTTT. It encodes CASSFTTSTDTQYF. The full variable domain, completed using reference TRBV5-4 and TRBJ2-3, is ETGVTQSPTHLIKTRGQQVTLRCSSQSGHNTVSWYQQALGQGPQFIFQYYREEENGRGNFPPRFSGLQFPNYSSELNVNALELDDSALYLCASSFTTSTDTQYFGPGTRLTVL.

The chain recombines TRBV5-1 with TRBJ1-1, with 11 bases identical to TRBD1. CDR3 length equals 14 residues. After removal of 4 bases from V and 7 bases from J, the junction contained 6 bases not matched to a gene. Looked up from germline, CDR1 is SGHRS and CDR2 is YFSETQ. Here the CDR3 reads CASSPPGTGGEAFF. For the CDR3, the DNA is TGCGCCAGCAGCCCTCCCGGGACAGGGGGTGAAGCTTTCTTT.

The genes are TRBV5-1 and TRBJ2-1; 7 nucleotides agree with TRBD2. Trimming at V came to 4 bases and at J to 1 base, leaving 8 bases not matched to a gene. This CDR3 comprises 16 residues. Germline CDR1 is SGHRS and CDR2 is YFSETQ. The CDR3 DNA is TGCGCCAGCAGCCCTCGGGAGGCTATATCCTACAATGAGCAGTTCTTC. As protein: CASSPREAISYNEQFF. Variable domain in full (rest from reference TRBV5-1 and TRBJ2-1): KAGVTQTPRYLIKTRGQQVTLSCSPISGHRSVSWYQQTPGQGLQFLFEYFSETQRNKGNFPGRFSGRQFSNSRSEMNVSTLELGDSALYLCASSPREAISYNEQFFGPGTRLTVL.

This sequence joins TRBV30 and TRBJ2-1; 7 nucleotides align to TRBD2. The CDR3 loop spans 12 amino acids. Trimming removed 2 bases from V and 15 bases from J; junction bases left unmatched: 10. CDR1 is GTSNPN and CDR2 is SVGIG in the germline V gene (reference sequence). Written as DNA, the CDR3 is TGTGCCTGGAGTCCACAGACTAGCCAAAGGTTCTTC. Amino acid sequence: CAWSPQTSQRFF.

This clone was counted a single time. The chain has TRBV28 and TRBJ2-5; a possible D gene is TRBD1 (7 bases). CDR3 length: 16 amino acids. Looked up from germline, CDR1 is MDHEN and CDR2 is SYDVKM. The germline V and J ends were trimmed by 6 bases and 4 bases, with 21 bases remaining between them. The CDR3 DNA sequence: TGTGCCAGCAGCACCGAGGTGGAGGGGGCTAGAGAGACCCAGTACTTC. This translates into CASSTEVEGARETQYF.

The chain is built from TRBV2 and TRBJ2-5; 8 bases align to TRBD2. The CDR3 loop spans 16 amino acids. V shed 7 bases and J 5 bases; nucleotides not matched to a gene: 15. Germline CDR1 and CDR2: SNHLY and FYNNEI. CDR3 residues: CASTSSGLAGYETQYF. The CDR3 nucleotides are TGTGCCAGCACCTCTTCGGGGCTAGCGGGTTACGAGACCCAGTACTTC.

The chain uses TRBV15 and TRBJ2-6; 8 bases agree with TRBD2. From germline, CDR1 is LNHNV and CDR2 YYDKDF (reference sequence). This CDR3 is 16 amino acids long. Trimming at V came to 5 bases and at J to 2 bases, leaving 5 bases not matched to a gene. The CDR3 spells CATSPGGRPGANVLTF. The CDR3 DNA sequence: TGTGCCACCAGCCCGGGGGGGAGACCTGGGGCCAACGTCCTGACTTTC.

This chain links TRBV4-2 with TRBJ2-1; 7 nucleotides line up with TRBD2. Germline-derived CDR1 and CDR2 are LGHNA and YNFKEQ. The CDR3 contains 15 residues. V was pared by 4 bases and J by 3 bases, with 6 bases of the junction left unmatched. The DNA for the CDR3 is TGTGCCAGCAGCCGGAAACTAGCGAACTACAATGAGCAGTTCTTC. The encoded protein is CASSRKLANYNEQFF.

The V call is TRBV6-1, the J call TRBJ2-7; TRBD2 might be the D (5 bases). CDR3 length equals 12 residues. From germline, CDR1 is MNHNS and CDR2 SASEGT. The V gene lost 7 bases and the J gene lost 4 bases, with 11 bases spanning the gap. CDR3 loop: CASTRAHYEQYF. The CDR3 coding sequence is TGTGCCAGCACGAGGGCGCATTACGAGCAGTACTTC.

The chain links TRBV6-1 to TRBJ2-1; 10 bases agree with TRBD2. The CDR3 extends over 15 amino acids. The J segment lost 10 bases and the V segment lost 6 bases, leaving 12 bases of the junction unmatched. The germline V gene encodes CDR1 MNHNS and CDR2 SASEGT. The CDR3 DNA sequence: TGTGCCAGCAGGAAAACTAGCGGGAAAAGGGGGGAGCAGTTCTTC. Protein: CASRKTSGKRGEQFF.

The chain employs TRBV11-2 and TRBJ2-1, with 8 bases that match TRBD2. Germline CDR1 SGHAT, CDR2 FQNNGV. V lost 6 bases, J lost 9 bases, and 7 bases stayed unmatched. CDR3 length: 13 amino acids. The CDR3 nucleotides are TGTGCCAGCAGTCCCTGGGCGGGGGGTGAGCAGTTCTTC. As protein: CASSPWAGGEQFF.

J is TRBJ2-2 and V is TRBV19, with no clear D. The germline V gene encodes CDR1 LNHDA and CDR2 SQIVND (reference sequence). V gave up 5 bases and J gave up 0 bases, with 7 bases separating them. This CDR3 has 14 amino acids. CDR3 region: CASSASSNTGELFF. CDR3 sequence (DNA): TGTGCCAGTAGTGCCAGTTCGAACACCGGGGAGCTGTTTTTT.

This clone is a singleton in its sample. This chain uses TRBV18 with TRBJ2-2, with unresolved D. The CDR3 runs 14 residues. CDR1 is KGHSH, CDR2 LQKENI, per germline. Trimming removed 2 bases at V and 2 bases at J, with 6 bases between. This CDR3 is CASSPVLNTGELFF. The CDR3 DNA follows: TGTGCCAGCTCACCAGTCCTTAACACCGGGGAGCTGTTTTTT.

This clone was recorded only once. This rearrangement joins TRBV9 to TRBJ2-7; 10 bases match TRBD2. V trimming: 2 bases; J trimming: 4 bases; junction bases outside the gene matches: 3. Looked up from germline, CDR1 is SGDLS and CDR2 is YYNGEE. The CDR3 is made up of 14 amino acids. The CDR3 DNA sequence: TGTGCCAGCAGCGTTCTAGCGGGAGTTTACGAGCAGTACTTC. This sequence encodes CASSVLAGVYEQYF.

The V call is TRBV4-2, the J call TRBJ2-3, with 7 bases fitting TRBD2. Germline V gene data show CDR1 as LGHNA and CDR2 as YNFKEQ. The CDR3 is made up of 16 amino acids. V gave up 0 bases and J gave up 2 bases; unmatched junction bases: 5. The CDR3 loop reads CASSQEGTSATDTQYF. CDR3 DNA sequence: TGTGCCAGCAGCCAAGAGGGCACTAGCGCCACAGATACGCAGTATTTT.

The V gene is TRBV5-1, the J gene TRBJ2-1; TRBD2 agrees at 10 bases. V gave up 4 bases and J gave up 9 bases; unmatched junction bases: 19. The CDR3 has 18 residues. CDR1 and CDR2 from the germline V gene are SGHRS and YFSETQ. CDR3 protein: CASSPPRGSGGFSVEQFF. CDR3 bases: TGCGCCAGCAGCCCTCCGCGGGGTAGCGGGGGGTTCTCGGTTGAGCAGTTCTTC.

The chain employs TRBV18 and TRBJ2-7, with 12 positions matching TRBD2. The V and J ends lost 4 bases and 3 bases, in that order; junction bases with no gene match: 1. The CDR3 consists of 14 residues. CDR1 KGHSH and CDR2 LQKENI come from the germline V gene. CDR3 coding DNA: TGTGCCAGCTCACGGACTAGCGGGAACTACGAGCAGTACTTC. It encodes CASSRTSGNYEQYF. The whole variable domain, remainder taken from reference TRBV18 and TRBJ2-7, is NAGVMQNPRHLVRRRGQEARLRCSPMKGHSHVYWYRQLPEEGLKFMVYLQKENIIDESGMPKERFSAEFPKEGPSILRIQQVVRGDSAAYFCASSRTSGNYEQYFGPGTRLTVT.

J is TRBJ1-4 and V is TRBV30, with D perhaps matching TRBD1 (6 bases). CDR1 GTSNPN and CDR2 SVGIG come from the germline V gene (reference sequence). The CDR3 length is 13 residues. Trimming removed 5 bases from V and 7 bases from J, with 14 bases in between. As DNA, the CDR3 is TGTGCCTGGCACAGGGTTCGGGGTGAAAAACTGTTTTTT. It codes for CAWHRVRGEKLFF.

The rearrangement joins TRBV27 to TRBJ1-4; no reliable D call. Germline V gene data show CDR1 as MNHEY and CDR2 as SMNVEV (reference sequence). Deletions cut 0 bases from V and 1 base from J, with 6 bases between. This CDR3 region has 15 residues. The CDR3 coding sequence is TGTGCCAGCAGTTTATCGGGCTTAACTAATGAAAAACTGTTTTTT. Its translation: CASSLSGLTNEKLFF.

The CDR3 sequence: CASSRGSGPRLAGVGGIQYF. The CDR3 nucleotides are TGCGCCAGCAGCCGAGGGTCCGGCCCCAGACTAGCGGGAGTGGGTGGCATTCAGTACTTC. The V and J genes are TRBV5-1 and TRBJ2-4; TRBD2 matches 12 bases. The CDR3 runs to 20 residues. Trimming at V came to 4 bases and at J to 9 bases, leaving 23 bases not matched to a gene. Per the germline V gene, CDR1 is SGHRS and CDR2 is YFSETQ.

The chain is built from TRBV6-1 and TRBJ2-7; the match to TRBD1 covers 8 bases. Germline CDR1 and CDR2: MNHNS and SASEGT. This CDR3 comprises 17 residues. V lost 3 bases and J lost 1; bases outside the gene matches: 11. CDR3 loop: CASSDRRQGLSSYEQYF. CDR3 DNA sequence: TGTGCCAGCAGTGATAGACGACAGGGGCTATCTTCCTACGAGCAGTACTTC.